The 20 T cell receptor beta chains given below trace back to one sample, sequenced in a study of cytomegalovirus exposure and HLA in healthy donors. PCR amplification relied on 60 Vbeta primers (plus 13 Jbeta primers). Clones were sequenced by immunoSEQ multiplex PCR, and TCRdb holds only the in-frame ones, with some missing. This sample yields tens of thousands of clones, of which around 81% are seen a single time; 5.5% to 7% belongs to the top ten. Sequencing was done on a sample of PBMCs. The source is a man between 50 and 59 years old in good health and CMV-seronegative.

The gene calls are TRBV28 and TRBJ1-5; D may be TRBD1 (6 bases). CDR1 MDHEN and CDR2 SYDVKM come from the germline V gene. This CDR3 comprises 14 residues. Trimming removed 7 bases at V and 3 bases at J, with 13 bases between. Here the CDR3 reads CASTRGGANQPQHF. For the CDR3, the DNA is TGTGCCAGCACTCGCGGGGGGGCCAATCAGCCCCAGCATTTT. The full variable domain, with the rest looked up from reference TRBV28 and TRBJ1-5, is DVKVTQSSRYLVKRTGEKVFLECVQDMDHENMFWYRQDPGLGLRLIYFSYDVKMKEKGDIPEGYSVSREKKERFSLILESASTNQTSMYLCASTRGGANQPQHFGDGTRLSIL.

The chain uses TRBV28 and TRBJ1-5; possibly TRBD1 for D (5 bases). Germline values: CDR1 MDHEN, CDR2 SYDVKM. CDR3 length equals 17 residues. The V end was cut by 8 bases, the J end by 0 bases, with 20 bases between. In DNA, the CDR3 is TGTGCCAGCCTCTTTGGGGCAGGGATTCTTAGCAATCAGCCCCAGCATTTT. This sequence encodes CASLFGAGILSNQPQHF.

In DNA form, the CDR3 reads TGTGCCAGCAGTTTCCGTCCTGTTGAGCCGAACACTGAAGCTTTCTTT. This gives the protein CASSFRPVEPNTEAFF. V gene TRBV28 combines with J gene TRBJ1-1; D is undetermined. The germline CDR1 and CDR2 sequences are MDHEN and SYDVKM. The CDR3 consists of 16 residues. Deletions cut 3 bases from V and 1 base from J, with 15 bases between.

This sequence joins TRBV18 and TRBJ2-7; tentative D call: TRBD2 (5 bases). Deletions cut 5 bases from V and 3 bases from J, with 8 bases between. CDR1 is KGHSH, CDR2 LQKENI, per germline. CDR3 length: 12 amino acids. The DNA for the CDR3 is TGTGCCAGCTCAGAGGGCGTCTACGAGCAGTACTTC. This translates into CASSEGVYEQYF. Supplemented by reference TRBV18 and TRBJ2-7, the full variable domain reads NAGVMQNPRHLVRRRGQEARLRCSPMKGHSHVYWYRQLPEEGLKFMVYLQKENIIDESGMPKERFSAEFPKEGPSILRIQQVVRGDSAAYFCASSEGVYEQYFGPGTRLTVT.

V and J are TRBV27 and TRBJ1-1, with TRBD1 as a possible D gene (5 bases). The germline V gene has CDR1 MNHEY and CDR2 SMNVEV (reference sequence). This CDR3 comprises 14 residues. V was shortened by 6 bases and J by 5 bases, with 16 bases between the two germline ends. The CDR3 sequence: CASRFLMGGTEAFF. The DNA for the CDR3 is TGTGCCAGCAGGTTTCTAATGGGGGGGACTGAAGCTTTCTTT.

The rearrangement links TRBV7-9 to TRBJ1-1; 10 bases are a match to TRBD1. The V gene's germline CDR1 is SEHNR and CDR2 FQNEAQ (reference sequence). V was pared by 4 bases and J by 1 base, with 3 bases of the junction left unmatched. This CDR3 has 15 amino acids. For the CDR3, the DNA is TGTGCCAGCAGCTCCAGACAGGGGGCGAACACTGAAGCTTTCTTT. This gives the protein CASSSRQGANTEAFF.

This chain links TRBV5-1 with TRBJ2-5; a weak D match, TRBD2 (5 bases). Germline-derived CDR1 and CDR2 are SGHRS and YFSETQ. CDR3 length equals 13 residues. V lost 4 bases and J lost 4, with 11 bases in between. In DNA form, the CDR3 reads TGCGCCAGCAGCCAGAGTGGGAGAGAGACCCAGTACTTC. As protein: CASSQSGRETQYF.

This clone was counted a single time. This chain uses TRBV28 with TRBJ2-7; 7 bases are shared with TRBD2. This CDR3 region has 15 residues. Germline V lookup: CDR1 MDHEN, CDR2 SYDVKM. The V gene end was trimmed by 1 base and the J gene end by 8 bases; junction bases not matched to a gene: 11. The DNA for the CDR3 is TGTGCCAGCAGTTTATCCTCCTCAAGCGGGGATAAGCAGTACTTC. Its protein product is CASSLSSSSGDKQYF.

This clone was detected a few times. This chain joins TRBV4-3 and TRBJ1-1; D gene uncertain. V was pared by 0 bases and J by 0 bases, with 8 bases between. CDR1 and CDR2 (germline): LGHNA, YSLEER. CDR3 size: 15 residues. The CDR3 sequence: CASSQDSGMNTEAFF. CDR3 bases: TGCGCCAGCAGCCAAGACTCGGGGATGAACACTGAAGCTTTCTTT.

CDR3 nucleotide sequence: TGCGCCAGCAGCCTCCGTAGCGGGGGGGCCTATGAGCAGTTCTTC. This sequence encodes CASSLRSGGAYEQFF. V usage is TRBV4-1 and J usage is TRBJ2-1; 11 nucleotides agree with TRBD2. The V and J ends lost 4 bases and 8 bases, in that order; junction bases with no gene match: 7. Germline V CDR1 and CDR2: MGHRA, YSYEKL. The CDR3 length is 15 residues.

V is TRBV5-6 and J is TRBJ2-2, with 7 positions matching TRBD2. From germline, CDR1 is SGHDT and CDR2 YYEEEE. The CDR3 is 16 amino acids. The V and J ends lost 7 bases and 6 bases, in that order; junction bases with no gene match: 15. The CDR3, as DNA: TGTGCCAGCTGGCTGGGTGGACCCGGGGGGTCCGGGGAGCTGTTTTTT. Amino acids: CASWLGGPGGSGELFF.

The chain joins TRBV10-3 to TRBJ1-3; D unclear. This CDR3 is built from 14 residues. The germline V gene encodes CDR1 ENHRY and CDR2 SYGVKD. V was pared by 6 bases and J by 6 bases, with 15 bases between. This CDR3 is CAISPPGVSNTIYF. CDR3 bases: TGTGCCATCAGCCCCCCGGGTGTTTCAAACACCATATATTTT.

The chain uses TRBV30 and TRBJ1-1; D is possibly TRBD1 (6 bases). This CDR3 contains 14 residues. Germline V gene sequence: CDR1 GTSNPN, CDR2 SVGIG (reference sequence). Trimming shortened V by 4 bases and J by 0 bases, and 12 bases separated the two germline ends. CDR3 loop: CAWTWTALNTEAFF. In nucleotides, the CDR3 is TGTGCCTGGACCTGGACAGCACTGAACACTGAAGCTTTCTTT.

The rearrangement links TRBV5-4 to TRBJ2-7; 10 bases map to TRBD2. The J segment lost 1 base and the V segment lost 7 bases, leaving 2 bases of the junction unmatched. The CDR3 is 13 residues long. The germline V gene has CDR1 SGHNT and CDR2 YYREEE (reference sequence). The CDR3 loop reads CASGGLASYEQYF. CDR3 in DNA: TGTGCCAGCGGGGGACTAGCGTCCTACGAGCAGTACTTC.

This clone was detected a few times. The genes are TRBV4-2 and TRBJ2-2; 11 bases fit TRBD2. The CDR3 extends over 17 amino acids. The junction had 10 bases not matched to a gene; V was cut back by 3 bases and J by 7 bases. Germline assignment: CDR1 LGHNA and CDR2 YNFKEQ. In nucleotides, the CDR3 is TGTGCCAGCAGCCAGGCCCCTAGCGGGGGGCCGCTCGGGGAGCTGTTTTTT. Encoded protein: CASSQAPSGGPLGELFF.

V usage is TRBV5-8 and J usage is TRBJ2-3; 12 nucleotides align to TRBD2. Germline V lookup: CDR1 SGHTS, CDR2 YDEGEE. The ends lost 0 bases at V and 5 bases at J; junction bases unmatched: 4. The CDR3 consists of 16 residues. The CDR3 bases are TGTGCCAGCAGCTTGGGACTAGCGGGGGAAGGAGATACGCAGTATTTT. Its translation: CASSLGLAGEGDTQYF. Complete variable domain (other parts from reference TRBV5-8 and TRBJ2-3): EAGVTQSPTHLIKTRGQQATLRCSPISGHTSVYWYQQALGLGLQFLLWYDEGEERNRGNFPPRFSGRQFPNYSSELNVNALELEDSALYLCASSLGLAGEGDTQYFGPGTRLTVL.

The rearrangement uses TRBV5-1 and TRBJ1-1, with 7 bases fitting TRBD1. The CDR3 loop spans 17 amino acids. Germline lookup yields CDR1 SGHRS and CDR2 YFSETQ. Germline trimming cut 0 bases from V and 1 base from J; bases unmatched to any gene: 9. The CDR3 spells CASSLDAPDRRNTEAFF. The CDR3 DNA reads as TGCGCCAGCAGCTTGGACGCGCCGGACAGGCGGAACACTGAAGCTTTCTTT.

The count of this clone is one. Additional DNA sequences in this sample encode the identical CDR3. The V and J genes are TRBV11-2 and TRBJ2-7, with TRBD2 matching over 12 bases. This CDR3 spans 15 amino acids. Per the germline V gene, CDR1 is SGHAT and CDR2 is FQNNGV. The V and J ends lost 2 bases and 2 bases, in that order; junction bases with no gene match: 1. The CDR3 region is CASSLLAGGTYEQYF. CDR3 nucleotide sequence: TGTGCCAGCAGCTTACTAGCGGGGGGGACCTACGAGCAGTACTTC.

The chain combines TRBV6-4 with TRBJ1-1, with 12 nucleotides matching TRBD1. V shed 0 bases and J 4 bases; nucleotides not matched to a gene: 0. Germline assignment: CDR1 MRHNA and CDR2 SNTAGT. CDR3 size: 15 residues. CDR3 DNA sequence: TGTGCCAGCAGTGACTCGGGACAGGGGGCCACTGAAGCTTTCTTT. Protein product: CASSDSGQGATEAFF.

J is TRBJ2-1 and V is TRBV18, with D possibly being TRBD2 (6 bases). The germline V gene has CDR1 KGHSH and CDR2 LQKENI. V was trimmed by 3 bases and J by 6 bases, leaving 15 bases between them. The CDR3 spans 15 residues. DNA of the CDR3: TGTGCCAGCTCACCTTGGGACTCGACCCCCAATGAGCAGTTCTTC. As protein: CASSPWDSTPNEQFF.